Below are 22 T cell receptor beta chains sequenced from a single sample in a study of cytomegalovirus exposure and HLA in healthy donors. With 60 Vbeta and 13 Jbeta primers, the PCR was carried out. Data came from immunoSEQ multiplex PCR; TCRdb stores just in-frame clones and leaves some out. The sample carries 90,000 to 100,000 clones, around 77% recorded once. Sequenced: PBMCs. Receptor source: a female donor in good health and CMV-seronegative.

This sequence joins TRBV5-1 and TRBJ2-1; 7 bases match TRBD1. The CDR3 covers 16 residues. Germline V gene lookup returns CDR1 SGHRS and CDR2 YFSETQ. The trim removed 1 base at V and 0 bases at J, leaving 4 bases unmatched. CDR3 in amino acids: CASSLTGDSSYNEQFF. The CDR3 coding sequence is TGCGCCAGCAGCTTGACAGGGGACAGCTCCTACAATGAGCAGTTCTTC.

This chain joins TRBV5-4 and TRBJ2-7, with D possibly matching TRBD1 (5 bases). Germline CDR1 SGHNT, CDR2 YYREEE (reference sequence). Trimming took off 6 bases at V and 2 bases at J, with 12 bases between the two ends. This CDR3 comprises 13 residues. CDR3 loop: CASTTGRAYEQYF. The CDR3 nucleotides are TGTGCCAGCACCACAGGTAGGGCCTACGAGCAGTACTTC.

CDR3: CARGEGGVGTEAFF. In DNA, the CDR3 is TGTGCCAGAGGGGAAGGGGGCGTAGGGACTGAAGCTTTCTTT. The rearrangement uses TRBV2 and TRBJ1-1, with 7 bases fitting TRBD1. In germline, CDR1 is SNHLY, CDR2 FYNNEI. The J segment lost 5 bases and the V segment lost 9 bases, leaving 12 bases of the junction unmatched. This CDR3 has 14 residues. Full variable domain (rest looked up from reference TRBV2 and TRBJ1-1): EPEVTQTPSHQVTQMGQEVILRCVPISNHLYFYWYRQILGQKVEFLVSFYNNEISEKSEIFDDQFSVERPDGSNFTLKIRSTKLEDSAMYFCARGEGGVGTEAFFGQGTRLTVV.

This chain connects TRBV7-2 to TRBJ2-7, with D possibly being TRBD2 (6 bases). There are 13 residues in the CDR3. The germline V gene encodes CDR1 SGHTA and CDR2 FQGNSA. Trimming stripped 6 bases from V and 4 bases from J, with 13 bases between. The CDR3 nucleotides are TGTGCCAGCAGTAGACTAGGTAATTACGAGCAGTACTTC. Its protein product is CASSRLGNYEQYF.

Concerning this clone itself: At one end the junction does not follow the germline gene, possibly because of a read error. J is TRBJ2-5 and V is TRBV7-7; D perhaps matches TRBD1 (6 bases). Germline values: CDR1 SSHAT, CDR2 FNYEAQ (reference sequence). This CDR3 is 16 amino acids long. Here the CDR3 reads CASTLGAGTPQETQYF. The CDR3 DNA reads TGTGCTAGCACCCTGGGGGCAGGAACACCTCAAGAGACCCAGTACTTC.

The V call is TRBV7-2, the J call TRBJ1-4; D might be TRBD1 (6 bases). The CDR3 is 17 amino acids. CDR1 is SGHTA, CDR2 FQGNSA, per germline. V was clipped by 1 base and J by 10 bases, with 22 bases between them. The chain's CDR3 is CASSLVQGAELRRKLFF. The CDR3 nucleotides are TGTGCCAGCAGCTTAGTACAGGGAGCCGAGCTTCGCAGAAAACTGTTTTTT.

V and J are TRBV2 and TRBJ2-7; TRBD1 matches 7 bases. From germline, CDR1 is SNHLY and CDR2 FYNNEI. V lost 6 bases and J lost 6; bases outside the gene matches: 8. This CDR3 region has 13 residues. CDR3 loop: CASRADRAGEQYF. CDR3 nucleotide sequence: TGTGCCAGCAGAGCTGACAGGGCTGGCGAGCAGTACTTC.

V usage is TRBV25-1 and J usage is TRBJ1-5, with a weak D call TRBD1 (5 bases). Germline V gene sequence: CDR1 MGHDK, CDR2 SYGVNS. Deletions cut 4 bases from V and 4 bases from J, with 8 bases between. The CDR3 has 13 residues. The CDR3 nucleotides are TGTGCCAGCAGTGGGGGGGGAAATCAGCCCCAGCATTTT. Translation gives CASSGGGNQPQHF.

The genes are TRBV18 and TRBJ2-2; D uncertain. This CDR3 is 14 amino acids long. Deletions cut 3 bases from V and 0 bases from J, with 5 bases between. The germline V gene encodes CDR1 KGHSH and CDR2 LQKENI. The CDR3 coding sequence is TGTGCCAGCTCACCGGCAGCGAACACCGGGGAGCTGTTTTTT. This gives the protein CASSPAANTGELFF. The variable domain in full, with the rest retrieved from reference TRBV18 and TRBJ2-2, is NAGVMQNPRHLVRRRGQEARLRCSPMKGHSHVYWYRQLPEEGLKFMVYLQKENIIDESGMPKERFSAEFPKEGPSILRIQQVVRGDSAAYFCASSPAANTGELFFGEGSRLTVL.

About this clone itself: At one end, the junction sequence differs from germline, possibly due to a read error. Different DNA sequences within this sample yield the same CDR3. This chain links TRBV7-2 with TRBJ2-7, with a possible D match to TRBD2 (6 bases). This CDR3 is built from 16 residues. The germline V gene has CDR1 SGHTA and CDR2 FQGNSA. The CDR3 reads CASSLVFYGSSYEQYF. The CDR3 DNA sequence: TGTGCCAGCAGCTTAGTTTTTTACGGGAGCTCCTACGAGCAGTACTTT.

The chain joins TRBV7-6 to TRBJ1-1; perhaps TRBD1 as D (6 bases). Germline V gives CDR1 SGHVS, CDR2 FNYEAQ. The CDR3 has 15 residues. Trimming cost V 5 bases and J 5 bases, with 18 bases left between them. CDR3 sequence (DNA): TGTGCCAGCAGCCCCCAGAGGGGGTCTGGGACTGAAGCTTTCTTT. Translated, it gives CASSPQRGSGTEAFF.

The rearrangement uses TRBV10-3 and TRBJ2-3, with TRBD2 as a possible D gene (6 bases). Germline V gives CDR1 ENHRY, CDR2 SYGVKD. The V end lost 8 bases, the J end lost 1 base, and 10 bases lay between the germline ends. This CDR3 has 13 residues. In DNA form, the CDR3 reads TGTGCCATCGGAGGGAGCCGCACAGATACGCAGTATTTT. Residues: CAIGGSRTDTQYF.

This chain joins TRBV20-1 and TRBJ2-2; D unresolved. Trimming left V 6 bases short and J 8 bases short, with 7 bases between. This CDR3 comprises 10 residues. Germline lookup yields CDR1 DFQATT and CDR2 SNEGSKA (reference sequence). The CDR3 loop reads CSALRGELFF. CDR3 coding DNA: TGCAGTGCCCTTCGGGGGGAGCTGTTTTTT.

CDR3 loop: CASSVGAGQSYEQYF. Here the CDR3 DNA reads TGTGCCAGCAGCGTAGGTGCGGGTCAATCCTACGAGCAGTACTTC. The chain has TRBV9 and TRBJ2-7, with TRBD2 as a possible D gene (5 bases). V lost 0 bases to trimming and J lost 1 base, with 11 bases between them. The V gene's germline CDR1 is SGDLS and CDR2 YYNGEE. This CDR3 comprises 15 residues.

The table lists this clone with a few counts. The V and J genes are TRBV9 and TRBJ2-2, with 7 bases aligning to TRBD1. Trimming at V came to 1 base and at J to 3 bases, leaving 3 bases not matched to a gene. The CDR3 runs 15 residues. Germline CDR1 and CDR2: SGDLS and YYNGEE. The CDR3 sequence is CASSVTGAYTGELFF. CDR3 DNA sequence: TGTGCCAGCAGCGTAACAGGGGCGTACACCGGGGAGCTGTTTTTT.

V is TRBV19 and J is TRBJ1-1; TRBD1 might be the D (6 bases). This CDR3 is built from 16 residues. Germline V lookup: CDR1 LNHDA, CDR2 SQIVND (reference sequence). V was shortened by 5 bases and J by 0 bases, with 16 bases between the two germline ends. The CDR3 reads CASSYSGAGLNTEAFF. DNA of the CDR3: TGTGCCAGTAGTTACTCAGGGGCCGGATTGAACACTGAAGCTTTCTTT.

The sample holds one count of this clone. The chain employs TRBV5-1 and TRBJ1-4; D not certain. Germline loops: CDR1 SGHRS, CDR2 YFSETQ. The CDR3 spans 13 residues. DNA for the CDR3: TGCGCTGCCTACGTACGGTCTAATGAAAAACTGTTTTTT. This translates into CAAYVRSNEKLFF.

The CDR3 coding sequence is TGTGCCAGCAGCCCCCTAGGACAGGGCGCAACTTTCTTT. Translated: CASSPLGQGATFF. The gene calls are TRBV7-2 and TRBJ1-1; 8 nucleotides align to TRBD1. Germline V gives CDR1 SGHTA, CDR2 FQGNSA. This CDR3 has 13 amino acids. V shed 5 bases and J 12 bases; nucleotides not matched to a gene: 11. Full variable domain (missing parts from reference TRBV7-2 and TRBJ1-1): GAGVSQSPSNKVTEKGKDVELRCDPISGHTALYWYRQSLGQGLEFLIYFQGNSAPDKSGLPSDRFSAERTGGSVSTLTIQRTQQEDSAVYLCASSPLGQGATFFGQGTRLTVV.

The chain has TRBV9 and TRBJ2-7; 8 positions match TRBD1. The V gene's germline CDR1 is SGDLS and CDR2 YYNGEE. Trimming cost V 4 bases and J 0 bases; bases outside gene matches: 6. The CDR3 spans 15 residues. CDR3 sequence (DNA): TGTGCCAGCAGCTTGGGACAGGTGAGCTCCTACGAGCAGTACTTC. Its protein product is CASSLGQVSSYEQYF.

This clone was found once. The genes are TRBV19 and TRBJ1-1, with 7 bases matching TRBD1. The germline V gene encodes CDR1 LNHDA and CDR2 SQIVND (reference sequence). V lost 8 bases to trimming and J lost 0 bases; unmatched junction nucleotides: 3. There are 13 residues in the CDR3. Here the CDR3 reads CASRDRMNTEAFF. The CDR3 DNA sequence: TGTGCCAGTCGGGACAGAATGAACACTGAAGCTTTCTTT.

V gene TRBV19 combines with J gene TRBJ2-7; perhaps TRBD2 as D (5 bases). Trimming removed 5 bases at V and 3 bases at J, with 17 bases between. CDR3 length: 15 residues. The germline gives CDR1 LNHDA, CDR2 SQIVND (reference sequence). This chain's CDR3 is CASSLSTGKFYEQYF. The CDR3 nucleotides are TGTGCCAGTAGTTTATCAACCGGGAAGTTCTACGAGCAGTACTTC.

The chain links TRBV7-9 to TRBJ2-5, with D possibly TRBD2 on 5 matching bases. Trimming cost V 5 bases and J 11 bases, with 18 bases left between them. This CDR3 contains 13 residues. The V gene's germline CDR1 is SEHNR and CDR2 FQNEAQ (reference sequence). The CDR3 reads CASSIVLAPGQYF. CDR3 sequence (DNA): TGTGCCAGCAGCATAGTCTTAGCCCCGGGGCAGTACTTC. Based on the CDR3 plus reference TRBV7-9 and TRBJ2-5, the full variable domain is DTGVSQNPRHKITKRGQNVTFRCDPISEHNRLYWYRQTLGQGPEFLTYFQNEAQLEKSRLLSDRFSAERPKGSFSTLEIQRTEQGDSAMYLCASSIVLAPGQYFGPGTRLLVL.